These 20 T cell receptor beta chains originate from one sample sequenced in a study of control samples from healthy donors and cancer patients. Profiled with immunoSEQ multiplex PCR; TCRdb holds only in-frame clones, not every one. The sample records 180,000 or so clones, 91% being singletons. Source material: blood. The receptors come from a young woman in good health.

V usage is TRBV11-3 and J usage is TRBJ2-7, with a weak D call TRBD2 (6 bases). V gave up 4 bases and J gave up 4 bases, with 14 bases separating them. Looked up from germline, CDR1 is SGHNT and CDR2 is YENEEA. This CDR3 region has 14 residues. DNA for the CDR3: TGTGCCAGCAGCTCCCGGGACTCCTATTACGAGCAGTACTTC. As protein: CASSSRDSYYEQYF.

The chain recombines TRBV6-2 or TRBV6-3 with TRBJ2-5; 14 positions agree with TRBD2. The CDR3 is 15 residues long. Per the germline V gene, CDR1 is MNHEY and CDR2 is SVGEGT. V lost 5 bases, J lost 5 bases, and 4 bases stayed unmatched. CDR3 bases: TGTGCCAGCAGTAAGACTAGCGGGGGGGCGGAGACCCAGTACTTC. This gives the protein CASSKTSGGAETQYF.

The chain carries TRBV18 and TRBJ2-7; 7 nucleotides match TRBD1. Trimming at V came to 4 bases and at J to 3 bases, leaving 3 bases not matched to a gene. The germline V gene has CDR1 KGHSH and CDR2 LQKENI. This CDR3 comprises 13 residues. The chain's CDR3 is CASSLGQNYEQYF. As DNA, the CDR3 is TGTGCCAGCTCACTGGGACAGAACTACGAGCAGTACTTC.

The chain links TRBV7-3 to TRBJ2-1; 11 bases fit TRBD1. CDR1 SGHTA and CDR2 FQGTGA come from the germline V gene. J was trimmed by 8 bases and V by 2 bases; bases with no gene match: 2. The CDR3 consists of 14 residues. CDR3 protein: CASSLGQGADEQFF. DNA of the CDR3: TGTGCCAGCAGCTTAGGACAGGGGGCCGATGAGCAGTTCTTC.

The V and J genes are TRBV5-1 and TRBJ1-5, with D maybe TRBD1 (5 bases). The CDR3 is 15 residues long. Germline CDR1 SGHRS, CDR2 YFSETQ. Trimming stripped 1 base from V and 0 bases from J, with 8 bases between. This CDR3 is CASSLQGGSNQPQHF. The CDR3 bases are TGCGCCAGCAGCTTGCAGGGCGGTAGCAATCAGCCCCAGCATTTT. The entire variable domain, with the rest obtained from reference TRBV5-1 and TRBJ1-5, is as follows: KAGVTQTPRYLIKTRGQQVTLSCSPISGHRSVSWYQQTPGQGLQFLFEYFSETQRNKGNFPGRFSGRQFSNSRSEMNVSTLELGDSALYLCASSLQGGSNQPQHFGDGTRLSIL.

The chain employs TRBV11-2 and TRBJ1-2; no reliable D call. CDR1 and CDR2 (germline): SGHAT, FQNNGV. Trimming shortened V by 0 bases and J by 4 bases, and 6 bases separated the two germline ends. The CDR3 extends over 13 amino acids. In nucleotides, the CDR3 is TGTGCCAGCAGCTTAGACAGGACCTATGGCTACACCTTC. Amino acid sequence: CASSLDRTYGYTF.

This clone was picked up one time. CDR3 bases: TGTGCCAGCAGCCCCGGGACAGGGACCTACGAGCAGTACTTC. As protein: CASSPGTGTYEQYF. This sequence joins TRBV7-6 and TRBJ2-7, with TRBD1 matching over 9 bases. CDR3 length: 14 residues. Germline V gives CDR1 SGHVS, CDR2 FNYEAQ. The J segment lost 2 bases and the V segment lost 5 bases, leaving 4 bases of the junction unmatched. Full variable domain (rest looked up from reference TRBV7-6 and TRBJ2-7): GAGVSQSPRYKVTKRGQDVALRCDPISGHVSLYWYRQALGQGPEFLTYFNYEAQQDKSGLPNDRFSAERPEGSISTLTIQRTEQRDSAMYRCASSPGTGTYEQYFGPGTRLTVT.

The gene calls are TRBV5-5 and TRBJ1-1; possible D gene TRBD1, 6 bases. With 5 bases removed from V and 1 base from J, the gap between germline ends came to 12 bases. Germline assignment: CDR1 SGHKS and CDR2 YYEKEE (reference sequence). The length of the CDR3 is 14 residues. In DNA form, the CDR3 reads TGTGCCAGCAGGTACCGGGGGCGGAACACTGAAGCTTTCTTT. Protein sequence: CASRYRGRNTEAFF.

The chain has TRBV19 and TRBJ2-1; 9 nucleotides match TRBD2. J gave up 6 bases and V 3 bases, and 6 bases lay outside the gene matches. The CDR3 has 15 residues. Germline CDR1 is LNHDA and CDR2 is SQIVND (reference sequence). CDR3: CASSMGGGAPNEQFF. The CDR3 DNA follows: TGTGCCAGTAGTATGGGCGGGGGGGCCCCCAATGAGCAGTTCTTC.

The chain joins TRBV6-4 to TRBJ2-3, with D possibly matching TRBD1 (7 bases). The V end was cut by 3 bases, the J end by 6 bases, with 13 bases between. The CDR3 sequence is 14 residues long. CDR1 and CDR2 (germline): MRHNA, SNTAGT. DNA for the CDR3: TGTGCCAGCAGTGAGGAGGGGGCGCAGGATACGCAGTATTTT. Residues: CASSEEGAQDTQYF.

As regards this clone: Other nucleotide sequences from this sample produce the same CDR3. The rearrangement joins TRBV6-1 to TRBJ2-7, with TRBD2 identical over 11 bases. Germline V gene sequence: CDR1 MNHNS, CDR2 SASEGT. The CDR3 is 15 residues long. V was pared by 1 base and J by 2 bases, with 1 base of the junction left unmatched. The CDR3 nucleotides read TGTGCCAGCAGTGAAGTACTAGCGGGGGCCTACGAGCAGTACTTC. As protein: CASSEVLAGAYEQYF.

The V and J genes are TRBV24-1 and TRBJ2-5; 8 nucleotides agree with TRBD1. Germline V gives CDR1 KGHDR, CDR2 SFDVKD. V was pared by 5 bases and J by 1 base, with 5 bases of the junction left unmatched. CDR3 length: 15 amino acids. CDR3 sequence: CATSAHGTGQETQYF. The CDR3 nucleotides read TGTGCCACCAGTGCCCACGGGACAGGCCAAGAGACCCAGTACTTC.

J is TRBJ1-3 and V is TRBV5-5, with TRBD1 matching 9 bases. With V trimmed by 4 bases and J by 4 bases, 6 bases remained unmatched. There are 15 residues in the CDR3. From germline, CDR1 is SGHKS and CDR2 YYEKEE (reference sequence). The CDR3 bases are TGTGCCAGCAGCCGGGACAGGGTGGCCGGAAACACCATATATTTT. It translates to CASSRDRVAGNTIYF.

This chain connects TRBV7-2 to TRBJ2-3; the match to TRBD2 covers 14 bases. This CDR3 has 16 amino acids. The J segment lost 6 bases and the V segment lost 2 bases, leaving 4 bases of the junction unmatched. Germline V gene data show CDR1 as SGHTA and CDR2 as FQGNSA. For the CDR3, the DNA is TGTGCCAGCAGCTTAAGGGGACTAGCGGGAGCCGATACGCAGTATTTT. It translates to CASSLRGLAGADTQYF.

The J gene is TRBJ2-7, the V gene TRBV7-2, with 8 bases lining up with TRBD1. Germline V lookup: CDR1 SGHTA, CDR2 FQGNSA. V lost 4 bases, J lost 3 bases, and 5 bases stayed unmatched. The length of the CDR3 is 14 residues. The CDR3 region has the DNA TGTGCCAGCAGCTCCCGACAGGGGAACTACGAGCAGTACTTC. This encodes CASSSRQGNYEQYF. Together with reference TRBV7-2 and TRBJ2-7, the CDR3 gives the full variable domain: GAGVSQSPSNKVTEKGKDVELRCDPISGHTALYWYRQSLGQGLEFLIYFQGNSAPDKSGLPSDRFSAERTGGSVSTLTIQRTQQEDSAVYLCASSSRQGNYEQYFGPGTRLTVT.

This sequence joins TRBV7-9 and TRBJ1-2, with TRBD1 matching 9 bases. Germline CDR1 is SEHNR and CDR2 is FQNEAQ (reference sequence). After removal of 4 bases from V and 7 bases from J, the junction contained 10 bases not matched to a gene. The CDR3 spans 15 residues. The DNA of the CDR3 is TGTGCCAGCAGCTCGTGGGACAGGGAGGTAACTGGCTACACCTTC. This gives the protein CASSSWDREVTGYTF.

The chain has TRBV7-9 and TRBJ1-1; 7 nucleotides align to TRBD1. The V and J ends lost 1 base and 0 bases, in that order; junction bases with no gene match: 5. The CDR3 loop spans 16 amino acids. Germline V gives CDR1 SEHNR, CDR2 FQNEAQ (reference sequence). The CDR3 sequence is CASSLGTGRMNTEAFF. The CDR3 DNA follows: TGTGCCAGCAGCTTAGGGACAGGTAGGATGAACACTGAAGCTTTCTTT.

The chain couples TRBV6-6 to TRBJ1-2; D may be TRBD1 (5 bases). Trimming pared 0 bases from V and 2 bases from J, leaving 7 bases between. Germline loops: CDR1 MNHNY, CDR2 SVGAGI (reference sequence). The CDR3 is made up of 14 amino acids. The CDR3 nucleotides are TGTGCCAGCAGTTACTCCGACAGCAACTATGGCTACACCTTC. Amino acid sequence: CASSYSDSNYGYTF.

The genes are TRBV25-1 and TRBJ2-1, with D hard to call. The ends were cut back, 7 bases at V and 4 bases at J, with 8 bases in the middle. The CDR3 extends over 12 amino acids. Germline V CDR1 and CDR2: MGHDK, SYGVNS. CDR3 DNA sequence: TGTGCCAGCACCCGGCAGTACAATGAGCAGTTCTTC. Translating gives CASTRQYNEQFF.

The genes are TRBV10-1 and TRBJ2-3, with TRBD2 matching over 8 bases. Trimming at V came to 0 bases and at J to 6 bases, leaving 8 bases not matched to a gene. The CDR3 spans 16 residues. From germline, CDR1 is WNHNN and CDR2 SYGVQD (reference sequence). CDR3 residues: CASSESASGYQDTQYF. In nucleotides, the CDR3 is TGCGCCAGCAGTGAGTCGGCTAGCGGGTACCAGGATACGCAGTATTTT.